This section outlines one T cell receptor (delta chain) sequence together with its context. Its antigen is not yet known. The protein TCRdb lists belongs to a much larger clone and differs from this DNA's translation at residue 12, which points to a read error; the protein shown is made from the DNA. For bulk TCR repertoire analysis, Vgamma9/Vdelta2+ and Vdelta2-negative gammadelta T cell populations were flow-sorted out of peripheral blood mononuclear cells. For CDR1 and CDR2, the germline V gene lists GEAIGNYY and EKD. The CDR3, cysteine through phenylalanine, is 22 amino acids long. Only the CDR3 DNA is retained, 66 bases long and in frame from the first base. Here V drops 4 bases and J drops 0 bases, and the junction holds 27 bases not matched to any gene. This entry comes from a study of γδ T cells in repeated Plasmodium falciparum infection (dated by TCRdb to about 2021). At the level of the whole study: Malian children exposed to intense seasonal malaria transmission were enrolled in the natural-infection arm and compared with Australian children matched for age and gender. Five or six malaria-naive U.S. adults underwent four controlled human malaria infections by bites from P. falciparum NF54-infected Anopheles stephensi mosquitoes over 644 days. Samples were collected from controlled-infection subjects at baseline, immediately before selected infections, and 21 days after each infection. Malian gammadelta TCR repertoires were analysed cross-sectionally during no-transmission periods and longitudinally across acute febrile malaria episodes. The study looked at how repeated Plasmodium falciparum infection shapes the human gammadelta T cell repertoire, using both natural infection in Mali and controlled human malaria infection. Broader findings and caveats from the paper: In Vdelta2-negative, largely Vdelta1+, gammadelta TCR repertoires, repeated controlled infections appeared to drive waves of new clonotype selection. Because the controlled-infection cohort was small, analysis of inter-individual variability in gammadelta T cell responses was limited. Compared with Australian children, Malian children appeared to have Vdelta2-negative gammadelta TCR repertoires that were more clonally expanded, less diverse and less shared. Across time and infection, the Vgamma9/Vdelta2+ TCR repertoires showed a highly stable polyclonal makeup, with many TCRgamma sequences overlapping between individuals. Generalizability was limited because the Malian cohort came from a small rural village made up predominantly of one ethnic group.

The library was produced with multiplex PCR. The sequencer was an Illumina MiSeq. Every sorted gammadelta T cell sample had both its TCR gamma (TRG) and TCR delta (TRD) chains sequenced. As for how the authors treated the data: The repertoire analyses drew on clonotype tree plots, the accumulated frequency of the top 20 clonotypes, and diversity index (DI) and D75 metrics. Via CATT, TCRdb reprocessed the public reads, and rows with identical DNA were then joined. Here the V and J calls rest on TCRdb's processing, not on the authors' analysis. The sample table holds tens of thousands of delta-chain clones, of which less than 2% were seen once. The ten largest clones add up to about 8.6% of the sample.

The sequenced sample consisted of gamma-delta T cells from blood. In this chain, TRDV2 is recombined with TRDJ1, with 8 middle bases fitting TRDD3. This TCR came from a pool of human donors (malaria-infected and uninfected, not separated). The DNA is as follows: TGTGCCTGTGATAAACGCCCTCGTCGGGGGGATATCCCAAACTCGTACACCGATAAACTCATCTTT. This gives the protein CACDKRPRRGDIPNSYTDKLIF.